This T cell receptor beta chain is drawn from a study of regulatory T cells in long-lasting Graves disease. As to time point: persistent/refractory GD, antithyroid drugs over 5 years with positive TRAb. The TCR library used RNA extracted from PBMCs. Tubes containing EDTA received around 9.5 milliliters of drawn peripheral blood. CDR1 is LNHDA and CDR2 is SQIVND in the germline V gene (reference sequence). The CDR3 totals 16 residues. V lost 11 bases and J 1 base, leaving 21 bases between the germline ends. The authors built TCR beta libraries using iRepertoire HTBI primers and Arm-PCR of CDR3 regions. TCRdb re-called the multiplex PCR reads through MiXCR, storing one row per CDR3 protein. Of some 440,000 distinct CDR3 sequences in the sample, less than 25% are singletons; the top ten hold 7% to 9.5%. This clonotype was seen a handful of times.

The TCR was taken from a female donor with Graves disease. The sequences come from peripheral blood mononuclear cells (PBMCs), collected when the disease was refractory, from a patient treated with antithyroid drugs. The chain couples TRBV19 to TRBJ1-5; D unclear. The CDR3 DNA reads TGTGCCGGCGGCCGGAGGGCGGTTGGGAGCAATCAGCCCCAGCATTTT. This codes for CAGGRRAVGSNQPQHF.